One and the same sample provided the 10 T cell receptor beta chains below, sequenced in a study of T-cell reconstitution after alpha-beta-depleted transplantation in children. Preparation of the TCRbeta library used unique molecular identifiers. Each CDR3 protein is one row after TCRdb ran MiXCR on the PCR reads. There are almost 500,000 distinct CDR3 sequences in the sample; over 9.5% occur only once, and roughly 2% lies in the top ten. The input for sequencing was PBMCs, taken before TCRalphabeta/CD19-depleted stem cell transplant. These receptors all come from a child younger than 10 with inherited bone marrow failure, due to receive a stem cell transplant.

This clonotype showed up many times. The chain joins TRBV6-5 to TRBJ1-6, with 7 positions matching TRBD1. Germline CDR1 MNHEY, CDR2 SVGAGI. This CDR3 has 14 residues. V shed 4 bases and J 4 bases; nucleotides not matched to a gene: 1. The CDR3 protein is CASSSTGYNSPLHF. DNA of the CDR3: TGTGCCAGCAGTTCGACAGGGTATAATTCACCCCTCCACTTT.

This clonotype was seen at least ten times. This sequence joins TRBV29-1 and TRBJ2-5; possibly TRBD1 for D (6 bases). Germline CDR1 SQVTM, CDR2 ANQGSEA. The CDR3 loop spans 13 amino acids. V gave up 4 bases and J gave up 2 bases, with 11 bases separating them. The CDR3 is CSVGKGVQETQYF. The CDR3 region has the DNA TGCAGCGTTGGAAAGGGGGTTCAAGAGACCCAGTACTTC.

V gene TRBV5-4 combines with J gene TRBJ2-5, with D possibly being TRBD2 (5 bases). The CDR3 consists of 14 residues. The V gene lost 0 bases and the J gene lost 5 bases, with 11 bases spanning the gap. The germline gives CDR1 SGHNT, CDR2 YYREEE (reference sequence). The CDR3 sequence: CASSLGTRWETQYF. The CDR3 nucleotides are TGTGCCAGCAGCTTGGGTACTAGATGGGAGACCCAGTACTTC.

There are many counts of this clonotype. CDR3 protein: CASSLRSSGELFF. The CDR3 bases are TGTGCCAGCAGCTTAAGGTCCAGCGGGGAGCTGTTTTTT. This chain links TRBV7-9 with TRBJ2-2, with no clear D. CDR3 length: 13 residues. Germline V lookup: CDR1 SEHNR, CDR2 FQNEAQ (reference sequence). V lost 2 bases and J lost 7, with 8 bases in between.

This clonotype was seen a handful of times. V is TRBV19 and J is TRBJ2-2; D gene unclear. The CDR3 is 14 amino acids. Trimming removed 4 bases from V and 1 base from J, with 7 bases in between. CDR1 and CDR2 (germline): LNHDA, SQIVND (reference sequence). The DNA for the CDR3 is TGTGCCAGTAGTAGGAATTTGAACACCGGGGAGCTGTTTTTT. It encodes CASSRNLNTGELFF.

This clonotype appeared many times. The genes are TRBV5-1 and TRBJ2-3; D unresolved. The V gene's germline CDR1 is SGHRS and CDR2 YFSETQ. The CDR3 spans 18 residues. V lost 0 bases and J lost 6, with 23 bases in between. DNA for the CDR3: TGCGCCAGCAGCTTGGCCCCATCAAGGAGCACAGATGTGGATACGCAGTATTTT. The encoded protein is CASSLAPSRSTDVDTQYF.

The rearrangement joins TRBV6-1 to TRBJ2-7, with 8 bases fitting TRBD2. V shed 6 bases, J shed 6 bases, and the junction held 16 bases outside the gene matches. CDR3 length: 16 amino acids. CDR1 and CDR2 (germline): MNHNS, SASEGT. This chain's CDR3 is CASRPQSGGALIEQYF. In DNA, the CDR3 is TGTGCCAGCAGACCCCAATCGGGAGGGGCCCTCATCGAGCAGTACTTC.

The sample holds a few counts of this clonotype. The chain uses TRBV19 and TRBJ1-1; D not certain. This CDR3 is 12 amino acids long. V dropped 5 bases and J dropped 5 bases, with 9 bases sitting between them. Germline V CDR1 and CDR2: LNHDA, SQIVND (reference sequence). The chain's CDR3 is CASSGAETEAFF. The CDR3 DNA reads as TGTGCCAGTAGTGGCGCAGAGACTGAAGCTTTCTTT.

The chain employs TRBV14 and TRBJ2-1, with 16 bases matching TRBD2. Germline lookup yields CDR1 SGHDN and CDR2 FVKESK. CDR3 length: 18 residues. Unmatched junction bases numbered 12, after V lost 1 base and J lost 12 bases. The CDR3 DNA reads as TGTGCCAGCAGCCAAGTGATGTCGGGACTAGCGGGAGGGGAGTGGCAGTTCTTC. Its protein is CASSQVMSGLAGGEWQFF.

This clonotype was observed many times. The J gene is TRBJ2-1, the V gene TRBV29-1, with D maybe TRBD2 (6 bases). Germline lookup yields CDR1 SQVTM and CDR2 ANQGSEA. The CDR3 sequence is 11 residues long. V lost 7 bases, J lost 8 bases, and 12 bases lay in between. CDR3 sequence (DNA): TGCAGCGCCCCCGGGGGAGATGAGCAGTTCTTC. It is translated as CSAPGGDEQFF.